The sequence of this TCR beta chain was determined in a study of blood T cell repertoires in COVID-19. The assay was immunoSEQ multiplex PCR, and TCRdb's table has in-frame clones only and misses some. The sample yields over 50,000 clones, approximately 86% seen once. The sample taken for sequencing was peripheral blood. The clonotype originates from a man between 70 and 80 years old with active COVID-19.

CDR3 sequence reads: CASSHYGGGETQYF. CDR3 sequence (DNA): TGTGCCAGCAGCCACTATGGGGGAGGAGAGACCCAGTACTTC. This chain links TRBV11-2 with TRBJ2-5, with D tentatively TRBD2 (6 bases). Per germline, CDR1 SGHAT and CDR2 FQNNGV. The V end lost 5 bases, the J end lost 4 bases, and 14 bases lay between the germline ends. CDR3 length: 14 residues.